Below, one T cell receptor (beta chain) is given with its context. The antigen remains unidentified. Diagnostic criteria defined recently for definite or probable disease were met by the Susac syndrome patients. The authors negatively isolated CD8+ and CD4+ T cells and FACS-enriched TEMRA cells. About 0.5 to 1 ug RNA was reverse transcribed with random hexamers. TCR beta CDR3 was amplified by immunoSEQ covering 54 Vbeta and 13 Jbeta. Via MiXCR, TCRdb re-called the immunoSEQ multiplex PCR reads, giving one row per CDR3 protein. The sample includes about 140,000 distinct CDR3 sequences, 95% of them seen just once. This sample was taken from a study of CD8 T cells in Susac syndrome. Study results and caveats: Clonal expansion was absent from the CD4+ T cell repertoires in Susac syndrome.

CDR3 length: 15 residues. Per the germline V gene, CDR1 is KGHSH and CDR2 is LQKENI. V shed 1 base and J shed 1 base, with 10 bases lying between them. The V call is TRBV18, the J call TRBJ1-1, with D possibly matching TRBD1 (5 bases). Sequencing was performed on CD4+ T cells from PBMCs. The origin of this receptor is a human donor with Susac syndrome. CDR3 loop: CASSPREGPNTEAFF. Written as DNA, the CDR3 is TGTGCCAGCTCACCACGCGAGGGGCCGAACACTGAAGCTTTCTTT.